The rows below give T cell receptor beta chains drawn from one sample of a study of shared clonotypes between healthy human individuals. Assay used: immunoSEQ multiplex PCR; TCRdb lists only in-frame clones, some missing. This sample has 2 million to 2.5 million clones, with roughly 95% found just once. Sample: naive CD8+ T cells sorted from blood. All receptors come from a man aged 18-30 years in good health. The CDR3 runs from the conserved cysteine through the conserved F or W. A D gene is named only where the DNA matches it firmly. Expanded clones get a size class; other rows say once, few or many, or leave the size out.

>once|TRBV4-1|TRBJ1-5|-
TGCGCCAGCAGCCAAGGGAGGGATTACAGCAGTCAGCCCCAGCATTTT
CASSQGRDYSSQPQHF
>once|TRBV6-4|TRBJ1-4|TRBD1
TGTGCCAGCAGTGAGGACAGGGGTTGCACTAATGAAAAACTGTTTTTT
CASSEDRGCTNEKLFF
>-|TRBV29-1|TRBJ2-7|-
TGCAGCGTTGCTAGGGCAGGGGCGTATGAGCAGTACTTC
CSVARAGAYEQYF
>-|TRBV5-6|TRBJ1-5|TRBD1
TGTGCCAGCAGCTTGGGGACAGGCGGCCAGCCCCAGCATTTT
CASSLGTGGQPQHF
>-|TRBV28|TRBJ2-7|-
TGTGCCAGCAGTTTAGCAGAGCCCTACGAGCAGTACTTC
CASSLAEPYEQYF
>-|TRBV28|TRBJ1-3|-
TGTGCCAGCAGTAAGGTGAGGGCAAGCGTCTCCTCTGGAAACACCATATATTTT
CASSKVRASVSSGNTIYF
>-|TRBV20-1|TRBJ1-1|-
TGCAGCGTGACGGTGAACACTGAAGCTTTCTTT
CSVTVNTEAFF
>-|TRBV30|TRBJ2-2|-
TGTGCCTGGGACCCTGAGGGAGAAGGAACCGGGGAGCTGTTTTTT
CAWDPEGEGTGELFF
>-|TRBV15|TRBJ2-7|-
TGTGCCACCAGCAGAGAGGGGCAGGTAGATTACGAGCAGTACTTC
CATSREGQVDYEQYF
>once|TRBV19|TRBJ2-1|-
TGTGCCAGTAGTATCCGGGAAGAAAGGAATGAGCAGTTCTTC
CASSIREERNEQFF
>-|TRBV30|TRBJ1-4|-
TGTGCCTGGAGCCCCAGTGAAAAACTGTTTTTT
CAWSPSEKLFF
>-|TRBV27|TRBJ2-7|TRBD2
TGTGCCAGCAGCCCCGGGGAGGGTGCCTCCTACGAGCAGTACTTC
CASSPGEGASYEQYF
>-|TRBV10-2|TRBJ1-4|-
TGCGCCAGCAGTGAGGGTGGCCTTAGCACTAATGAAAAACTGTTTTTT
CASSEGGLSTNEKLFF
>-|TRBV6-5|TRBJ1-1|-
TGTGCCACGTACGACCCCGCGGGCACTGAAGCTTTCTTT
CATYDPAGTEAFF
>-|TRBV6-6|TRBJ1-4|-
TGTGCCAGCAGTTGGACGGATTCGCCTTATGAAAAACTGTTTTTT
CASSWTDSPYEKLFF
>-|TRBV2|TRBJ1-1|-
TGTGCCAGCAATTATTGGGGGGGGAACACTGAAGCTTTCTTT
CASNYWGGNTEAFF
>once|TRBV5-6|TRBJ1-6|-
TGTGCCAGCAGCTTGAAGGTTAGCTCCTATAATTCACCCCTCCACTTT
CASSLKVSSYNSPLHF
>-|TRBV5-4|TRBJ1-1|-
TGTGCCAGCAACCAAGGAGGGACTGAAGCTTTCTTT
CASNQGGTEAFF
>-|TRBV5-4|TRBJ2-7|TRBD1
TGTGCCAGCAGCGGGGGGACAGGGGGCTACGAGCAGTACTTC
CASSGGTGGYEQYF
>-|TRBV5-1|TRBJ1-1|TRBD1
TGCGCCAGCAGCTTGGCGCAGGGGGGGATGAACACTGAAGCTTTCTTT
CASSLAQGGMNTEAFF
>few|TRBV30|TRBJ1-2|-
TGTGCCTGGAGTGTACGTGGTCCTGTCGATGGCTACACCTTC
CAWSVRGPVDGYTF
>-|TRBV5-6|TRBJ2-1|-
TGTGCCAGCAGCTTGGGAATCTATGAGCAGTTCTTC
CASSLGIYEQFF
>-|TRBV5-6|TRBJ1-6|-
TGTGCCAGCACCTCTTGGAACCTTAATTCACCCCTCCACTTT
CASTSWNLNSPLHF
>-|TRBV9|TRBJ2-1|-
TGTGCCAGCTCCGGGACTCCCCTTGAAAATGAGCAGTTCTTC
CASSGTPLENEQFF
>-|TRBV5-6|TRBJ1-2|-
TGTGCCAGCAGCTTGGCCGCCTCTAACTATGGCTACACCTTC
CASSLAASNYGYTF
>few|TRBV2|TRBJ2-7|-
TGTGCCAGCAGTGAATACTACGAGCAGTACTTC
CASSEYYEQYF
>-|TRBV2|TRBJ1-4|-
TGTGCCAGCAGTGATTTCGCCGTAGGTGAAAAACTGTTTTTT
CASSDFAVGEKLFF
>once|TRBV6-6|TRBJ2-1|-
TGTGCCAGCAGCCCTAGGACAGCCGGGTCCTACAATGAGCAGTTCTTC
CASSPRTAGSYNEQFF
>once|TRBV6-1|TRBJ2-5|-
TGTGCCAGCAGTGATGGGGGGCGGGAGACCCAGTACTTC
CASSDGGRETQYF
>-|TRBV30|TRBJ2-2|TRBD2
TGTGCCTGGCGCGCGGGGGGAGGGTGGACCGGGGAGCTGTTTTTT
CAWRAGGGWTGELFF
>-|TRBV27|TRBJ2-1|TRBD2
TGTGCCAGCAGTCTCTGGTCTAGCGGGAGCATTAATGAGCAGTTCTTC
CASSLWSSGSINEQFF
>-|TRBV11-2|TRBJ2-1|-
TGTGCCAGCAGCGGACTTAGCGATGAGCAGTTCTTC
CASSGLSDEQFF